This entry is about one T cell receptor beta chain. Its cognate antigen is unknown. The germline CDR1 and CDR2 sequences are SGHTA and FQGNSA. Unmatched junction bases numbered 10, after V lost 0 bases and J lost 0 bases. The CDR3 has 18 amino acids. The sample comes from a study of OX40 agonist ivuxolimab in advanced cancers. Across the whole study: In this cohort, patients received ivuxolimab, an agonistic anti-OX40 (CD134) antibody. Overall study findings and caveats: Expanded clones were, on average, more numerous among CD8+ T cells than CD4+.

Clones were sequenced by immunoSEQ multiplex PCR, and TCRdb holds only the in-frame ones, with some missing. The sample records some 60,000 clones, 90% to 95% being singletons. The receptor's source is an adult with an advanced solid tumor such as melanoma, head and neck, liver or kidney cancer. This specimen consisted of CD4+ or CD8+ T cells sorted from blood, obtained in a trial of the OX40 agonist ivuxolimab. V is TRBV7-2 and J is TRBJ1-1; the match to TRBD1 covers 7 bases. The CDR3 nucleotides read TGTGCCAGCAGCTTAGCACGGACAGGAAAAGCGTTGAACACTGAAGCTTTCTTT. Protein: CASSLARTGKALNTEAFF.